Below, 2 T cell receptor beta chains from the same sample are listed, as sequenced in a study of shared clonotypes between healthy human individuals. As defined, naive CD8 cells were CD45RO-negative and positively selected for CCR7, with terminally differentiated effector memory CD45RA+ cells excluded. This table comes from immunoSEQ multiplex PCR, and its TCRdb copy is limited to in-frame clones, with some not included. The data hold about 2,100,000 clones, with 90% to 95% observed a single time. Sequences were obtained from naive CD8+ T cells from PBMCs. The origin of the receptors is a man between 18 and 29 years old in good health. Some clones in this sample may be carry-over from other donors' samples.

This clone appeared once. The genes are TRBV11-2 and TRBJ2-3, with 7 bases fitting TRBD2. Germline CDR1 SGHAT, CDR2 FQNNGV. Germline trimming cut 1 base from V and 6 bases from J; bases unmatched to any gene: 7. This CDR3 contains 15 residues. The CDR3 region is CASSLVRGDGDTQYF. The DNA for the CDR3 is TGTGCCAGCAGCTTAGTACGGGGGGACGGCGATACGCAGTATTTT.

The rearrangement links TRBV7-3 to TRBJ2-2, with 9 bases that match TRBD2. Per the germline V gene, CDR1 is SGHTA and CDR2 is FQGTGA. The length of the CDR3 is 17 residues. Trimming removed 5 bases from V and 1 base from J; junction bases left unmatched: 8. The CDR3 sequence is CASSPRASGKNTGELFF. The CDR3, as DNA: TGTGCCAGCAGCCCCCGGGCTAGCGGGAAGAACACCGGGGAGCTGTTTTTT.